The rows below give T cell receptor beta chains drawn from one sample of a study of monozygotic twins with inflammatory bowel disease. TCRdb reanalyzed the 5' RACE reads and collapses them to one entry per CDR3 protein, without DNA. In total, the table holds over 130,000 distinct CDR3 sequences. Sequencing used blood. All receptors come from a human donor with ulcerative colitis or Crohn's disease, or a healthy co-twin of an affected twin (not recorded which). Both conserved end residues are part of each CDR3. Fields, in order: J gene, CDR3 length, V gene, CDR3 protein.

j_gene: TRBJ1-4
len: 17
v_gene: TRBV7-9
CDR3aa: CASSSLGTPVPNEKLFF

j_gene: TRBJ2-5
len: 15
v_gene: TRBV4-1
CDR3aa: CASSQRDGQQETQYF

j_gene: TRBJ2-7
len: 15
v_gene: TRBV28
CDR3aa: CASSPVYDRNYEQYF

j_gene: TRBJ2-3
len: 17
v_gene: TRBV30
CDR3aa: CAWSRPGLDSGTDTQYF

j_gene: TRBJ1-2
len: 12
v_gene: TRBV6-5
CDR3aa: CASSNANHGYTF

j_gene: TRBJ1-1
len: 13
v_gene: TRBV30
CDR3aa: CAWSANRGPEAFF

j_gene: TRBJ1-1
len: 13
v_gene: TRBV6-5
CDR3aa: CASSSSANTEAFF

j_gene: TRBJ2-1
len: 17
v_gene: TRBV20-1
CDR3aa: CSAYLPGQGASYNEQFF

j_gene: TRBJ1-5
len: 15
v_gene: TRBV24-1
CDR3aa: CATSDRAGGNQPQHF

j_gene: TRBJ2-3
len: 18
v_gene: TRBV7-6
CDR3aa: CASSLVLAGGGMPDTQYF

j_gene: TRBJ2-7
len: 12
v_gene: TRBV24-1
CDR3aa: CATSDSHLEQYF

j_gene: TRBJ2-3
len: 15
v_gene: TRBV18
CDR3aa: CASSPLAGSTDTQYF

j_gene: TRBJ2-7
len: 14
v_gene: TRBV29-1
CDR3aa: CSVELSHRDYEQYF

j_gene: TRBJ1-5
len: 14
v_gene: TRBV6-6
CDR3aa: CASMGQGENQPQHF

j_gene: TRBJ1-1
len: 16
v_gene: TRBV5-1
CDR3aa: CASSLAPGTGGTEAFF

j_gene: TRBJ2-5
len: 14
v_gene: TRBV6-1
CDR3aa: CASSDTGGSETQYF

j_gene: TRBJ1-5
len: 17
v_gene: TRBV7-9
CDR3aa: CASSSGQGLVRDQPQHF

j_gene: TRBJ1-1
len: 15
v_gene: TRBV7-9
CDR3aa: CASSLGGSRNTEAFF

j_gene: TRBJ1-1
len: 15
v_gene: TRBV30
CDR3aa: CAWNRGPARWTEAFF

j_gene: TRBJ2-2
len: 14
v_gene: TRBV12-3/TRBV12-4
CDR3aa: CASTLGWGTGELFF

j_gene: TRBJ2-1
len: 14
v_gene: TRBV7-3
CDR3aa: CASSVAGGDNEQFF

j_gene: TRBJ2-1
len: 14
v_gene: TRBV5-1
CDR3aa: CASSLDWGYNEQFF

j_gene: TRBJ2-5
len: 16
v_gene: TRBV28
CDR3aa: CASTPDGTGGIETQYF

j_gene: TRBJ2-7
len: 18
v_gene: TRBV21-1
CDR3aa: CASSKEGGEAGAACEQYF

j_gene: TRBJ2-1
len: 18
v_gene: TRBV11-2
CDR3aa: CASSLIGTSGTNYNEQFF

j_gene: TRBJ2-7
len: 14
v_gene: TRBV18
CDR3aa: CASSRDRGVEEQYF

j_gene: TRBJ1-2
len: 16
v_gene: TRBV20-1
CDR3aa: CSARVYRGGSNYGYTF